The 22 T cell receptor beta chains reported below all come from one sample, sequenced in a study of human T cells and chemical hapten exposure. TCRdb independently ran MiXCR on the RACE reads; one entry per CDR3 protein. Among approximately 320,000 distinct CDR3 sequences listed, about 5.4% were seen once. Time point defined: pre-sensitization, week 0. The treatment here: therapeutic diphenylcyclopropenone sensitization with weekly scalp DPC. The sequencing here drew on whole blood, taken in connection with sensitization to the hapten diphenylcyclopropenone (DPC). Receptor source: a woman aged 18-29 years with alopecia areata. Some clones in this sample may be carry-over from other donors' samples.

This clonotype was counted many times. The chain carries TRBV20-1 and TRBJ2-7, with D uncertain. V lost 6 bases, J lost 1 base, and 16 bases lay in between. Germline V gives CDR1 DFQATT, CDR2 SNEGSKA (reference sequence). The CDR3 is 14 residues long. CDR3 DNA sequence: TGCAGTGCCATAGGTACCCGGTGGTCCTACGAGCAGTACTTC. Amino acid sequence: CSAIGTRWSYEQYF.

This clonotype has ten or more counts. J is TRBJ1-2 and V is TRBV12-3 or TRBV12-4, with 9 bases lining up with TRBD1. J was trimmed by 6 bases and V by 5 bases; bases with no gene match: 4. CDR3 length: 13 amino acids. CDR3 amino acids: CASSLDRGHGYTF. The DNA for the CDR3 is TGTGCCAGCAGTCTGGACAGGGGCCATGGCTACACCTTC.

The chain has TRBV3-1 and TRBJ1-2; weak D call: TRBD1 (5 bases). Deletions cut 1 base from V and 5 bases from J, with 20 bases between. The CDR3 covers 17 residues. Germline assignment: CDR1 LGHDT and CDR2 YNNKEL (reference sequence). CDR3 in amino acids: CASSQGAGSNGPYGYTF. The CDR3 DNA sequence: TGTGCCAGCAGCCAAGGAGCAGGGTCGAATGGCCCTTATGGCTACACCTTC.

The chain uses TRBV6-5 and TRBJ1-1; D gene uncertain. Germline CDR1 is MNHEY and CDR2 is SVGAGI. There are 15 residues in the CDR3. V dropped 0 bases and J dropped 0 bases, with 8 bases sitting between them. The CDR3 loop is CASSYSRAMNTEAFF. In nucleotides, the CDR3 is TGTGCCAGCAGTTACTCAAGGGCCATGAACACTGAAGCTTTCTTT.

At least ten counts were recorded for this clonotype. The rearrangement links TRBV18 to TRBJ1-1; D call uncertain. V was shortened by 4 bases and J by 3 bases, with 12 bases between the two germline ends. This CDR3 is built from 14 residues. Germline CDR1 and CDR2: KGHSH and LQKENI. As DNA, the CDR3 is TGTGCCAGCTCACGTCAGCGGACCCACACTGAAGCTTTCTTT. Translating it yields CASSRQRTHTEAFF.

The chain joins TRBV29-1 to TRBJ2-3; no clear D. This CDR3 is 15 amino acids long. The germline gives CDR1 SQVTM, CDR2 ANQGSEA. Trimming removed 5 bases at V and 0 bases at J, with 15 bases between. CDR3 sequence: CSVSSSSTSTDTQYF. The CDR3 DNA reads TGCAGCGTTTCGTCCAGTTCGACTAGCACAGATACGCAGTATTTT.

Comment on this clonotype: The junction departs from the called germline gene at one end, perhaps through a read error. The chain employs TRBV2 and TRBJ2-3; D may correspond to TRBD1 or TRBD2 (5 bases each). Germline CDR1 and CDR2: SNHLY and FYNNEI. The CDR3 is 16 residues long. CDR3 coding DNA: TGTGCCAGCAGTGAAGGGGGACCGGACCGCACGGATACGCAGTATTTT. Its translation: CASSEGGPDRTDTQYF.

A single count supports this clonotype. The chain joins TRBV6-5 to TRBJ2-3; TRBD2 matches 11 bases. The germline V gene has CDR1 MNHEY and CDR2 SVGAGI. V trimming: 1 base; J trimming: 5 bases; junction bases outside the gene matches: 5. The CDR3 consists of 16 residues. CDR3 sequence reads: CASSYLAGGPGDTQYF. The CDR3 region has the DNA TGTGCCAGCAGTTACTTAGCGGGGGGGCCAGGAGATACGCAGTATTTT.

In this sample, this clonotype turned up a few times. The chain couples TRBV7-2 to TRBJ2-3, with 14 nucleotides matching TRBD2. CDR1 and CDR2 from the germline V gene are SGHTA and FQGNSA. With 3 bases clipped from V and 6 bases from J, the junction kept 5 bases outside the gene matches. This CDR3 is built from 16 residues. CDR3 nucleotides: TGTGCCAGCAGCTTCCTGACTAGCGGGGGGGCGGATACGCAGTATTTT. Residues: CASSFLTSGGADTQYF.

This clonotype was seen many times. This chain connects TRBV20-1 to TRBJ2-7, with TRBD1 matching 7 bases. Germline assignment: CDR1 DFQATT and CDR2 SNEGSKA (reference sequence). This CDR3 is built from 14 residues. V dropped 0 bases and J dropped 10; count of bases not matched to a gene: 12. CDR3 amino acids: CSARDSQGQSTQYF. As DNA, the CDR3 is TGCAGTGCTAGAGATAGTCAGGGACAGTCAACCCAGTACTTC.

This clonotype was detected only a few times. The genes are TRBV3-1 and TRBJ2-7, with 7 bases aligning to TRBD2. Germline CDR1 and CDR2: LGHDT and YNNKEL (reference sequence). CDR3 length equals 14 residues. V lost 1 base and J lost 2; bases outside the gene matches: 2. CDR3 region: CASSQGLATYEQYF. The CDR3 DNA reads TGTGCCAGCAGCCAAGGACTAGCTACCTACGAGCAGTACTTC.

The chain links TRBV6-6 to TRBJ2-3; D assignment may be TRBD1 or TRBD2 (5 bases each). The V end lost 2 bases, the J end lost 3 bases, and 15 bases lay between the germline ends. This CDR3 is built from 16 residues. CDR1 and CDR2 (germline): MNHNY, SVGAGI (reference sequence). In DNA form, the CDR3 reads TGTGCCAGCAGTTACCGGAAGGGGAGTCGGACAGATACGCAGTATTTT. Protein product: CASSYRKGSRTDTQYF.

A few counts support this clonotype. This rearrangement joins TRBV14 to TRBJ2-2; TRBD1 agrees at 8 bases. The CDR3 consists of 17 residues. The V and J ends lost 0 bases and 4 bases, in that order; junction bases with no gene match: 7. Germline V lookup: CDR1 SGHDN, CDR2 FVKESK. CDR3 amino acids: CASSQDAWTGSTGELFF. The CDR3 DNA follows: TGTGCCAGCAGCCAAGATGCCTGGACAGGGAGCACCGGGGAGCTGTTTTTT.

This clonotype was picked up a small number of times. V usage is TRBV7-2 and J usage is TRBJ2-3, with 8 bases lining up with TRBD1. Germline-derived CDR1 and CDR2 are SGHTA and FQGNSA. After removal of 5 bases from V and 1 base from J, the junction contained 8 bases not matched to a gene. The CDR3 sequence is 16 residues long. The CDR3 reads CASSNPGGKRTDTQYF. In nucleotides, the CDR3 is TGTGCCAGCAGCAACCCAGGGGGCAAACGCACAGATACGCAGTATTTT.

Only a few counts were recorded for this clonotype. The V call is TRBV6-1, the J call TRBJ1-1, with 9 bases lining up with TRBD1. Germline CDR1 and CDR2: MNHNS and SASEGT. This CDR3 is built from 15 residues. V gave up 6 bases and J gave up 1 base; unmatched junction bases: 6. This chain's CDR3 is CASRTGGDGNTEAFF. Here the CDR3 DNA reads TGTGCCAGCAGAACAGGGGGCGATGGGAACACTGAAGCTTTCTTT.

This clonotype was seen repeatedly, ten times or more. CDR3 sequence: CASSYSGEVQPQHF. The CDR3 nucleotides are TGTGCCAGCAGTTACTCGGGGGAGGTCCAGCCCCAGCATTTT. The chain is built from TRBV6-6 and TRBJ1-5; possible D gene TRBD1, 5 bases. The V end was cut by 0 bases, the J end by 7 bases, with 10 bases between. Germline V lookup: CDR1 MNHNY, CDR2 SVGAGI (reference sequence). The CDR3 is 14 residues long.

The CDR3 DNA sequence: TGTGCCAGTCACTATCGGGGGGCCAGCACAGATACGCAGTATTTT. Its translation: CASHYRGASTDTQYF. The chain couples TRBV19 to TRBJ2-3; a weak D match, TRBD2 (7 bases). This CDR3 comprises 15 residues. CDR1 LNHDA and CDR2 SQIVND come from the germline V gene (reference sequence). The ends were cut back, 8 bases at V and 0 bases at J, with 15 bases in the middle.

This clonotype was counted ten times or more. V gene TRBV7-9 combines with J gene TRBJ1-1; tentative D call: TRBD1 (5 bases). In germline, CDR1 is SEHNR, CDR2 FQNEAQ (reference sequence). Trimming left V 3 bases short and J 3 bases short, with 14 bases between. This CDR3 spans 15 amino acids. As DNA, the CDR3 is TGTGCCAGCAGCTTCAGTTGGAGGGGCGACACTGAAGCTTTCTTT. This codes for CASSFSWRGDTEAFF.

This clonotype turned up a few times. The chain links TRBV12-3 or TRBV12-4 to TRBJ2-1; 8 bases align to TRBD2. This CDR3 spans 14 amino acids. Trimming at V came to 3 bases and at J to 9 bases, leaving 7 bases not matched to a gene. The CDR3 DNA is TGTGCCAGCAGTTTTTCCCGACTAGCGAGTGAGCAGTTCTTC. Its protein product is CASSFSRLASEQFF.

This clonotype appeared many times. This chain connects TRBV5-4 to TRBJ2-5; D remains ambiguous. V was cut by 2 bases and J by 4 bases, with 9 bases left in between. Germline V CDR1 and CDR2: SGHNT, YYREEE (reference sequence). The CDR3 runs to 13 residues. CDR3: CASSLKAGETQYF. DNA of the CDR3: TGTGCCAGCAGCTTAAAAGCAGGAGAGACCCAGTACTTC.

The chain is built from TRBV4-1 and TRBJ1-2; maybe TRBD1 (5 bases). Between the trimmed V and J ends, which lost 2 bases and 4 bases, there was a span of 20 bases. CDR3 size: 17 residues. Germline lookup yields CDR1 MGHRA and CDR2 YSYEKL. The CDR3 protein is CASSQPTRGRGGYGYTF. DNA for the CDR3: TGCGCCAGCAGCCAACCCACACGGGGAAGGGGCGGCTATGGCTACACCTTC.

Ten or more counts support this clonotype. J is TRBJ1-1 and V is TRBV10-3; the D gene is possibly TRBD1 (6 bases). The germline CDR1 and CDR2 sequences are ENHRY and SYGVKD. Trimming removed 4 bases at V and 3 bases at J, with 12 bases between. The CDR3 has 14 residues. The CDR3 here is CAISAVNRDTEAFF. CDR3 nucleotides: TGTGCCATCAGTGCGGTGAACAGGGACACTGAAGCTTTCTTT.